This T cell receptor beta chain derives from a study of blood T cell repertoires in COVID-19. Overall study: The analysed material was cDNA or gDNA that came from T cells, B-cell-depleted T cells, or PBMCs.

TCRdb's table, derived via immunoSEQ multiplex PCR, lists solely in-frame clones and lacks some. The table lists fewer than 200,000 clones, 84% of them singletons. The sequenced sample was peripheral blood. The receptor comes from a man aged 70-80 years with active or convalescent COVID-19.

The CDR3 region has the DNA TGTGCCAGCAGCTTAACTGGACTAGACTACAATGAGCAGTTCTTC. Translation: CASSLTGLDYNEQFF. The chain recombines TRBV7-2 with TRBJ2-1; 7 bases align to TRBD2. CDR1 and CDR2 from the germline V gene are SGHTA and FQGNSA. V dropped 2 bases and J dropped 3; count of bases not matched to a gene: 4. This CDR3 contains 15 residues.